This T cell receptor (beta chain) was retrieved from a study of identical twins. Study results and caveats: Alpha sequences out of frame and shared by twins had excess low generation probability.

Comments on this clonotype: Its antigen remains unidentified.

A single record per CDR3 protein comes from TCRdb applying MiXCR to the 5' RACE reads. The sample lists 550,000 to 700,000 distinct CDR3 sequences, less than 25% seen once, with approximately 4.3% in the top ten. The same sample was also used in a study of T cells expressing NK-cell markers. Per that study: There were seven HCMV-seropositive donors and one seronegative donor among the eight sequenced. Dominant NKG2C+ clonotypes made up roughly 1.0-8% of CD8+ T cells in several donors. Where a few donors were concerned, these clonotypes also led the CD3+CD56-NKG2C+ fraction.

The sequenced sample was PBMCs. The receptor was isolated from a woman under 30 in good health.

The CDR3: CSVVGVGTQYF. Here the CDR3 DNA reads TGCAGCGTTGTAGGGGTCGGGACCCAGTACTTC. The chain is built from TRBV29-1 and TRBJ2-5, with a weak D call TRBD1 (5 bases). V was shortened by 4 bases and J by 7 bases, with 10 bases between the two germline ends. Germline values: CDR1 SQVTM, CDR2 ANQGSEA. The CDR3 totals 11 residues.